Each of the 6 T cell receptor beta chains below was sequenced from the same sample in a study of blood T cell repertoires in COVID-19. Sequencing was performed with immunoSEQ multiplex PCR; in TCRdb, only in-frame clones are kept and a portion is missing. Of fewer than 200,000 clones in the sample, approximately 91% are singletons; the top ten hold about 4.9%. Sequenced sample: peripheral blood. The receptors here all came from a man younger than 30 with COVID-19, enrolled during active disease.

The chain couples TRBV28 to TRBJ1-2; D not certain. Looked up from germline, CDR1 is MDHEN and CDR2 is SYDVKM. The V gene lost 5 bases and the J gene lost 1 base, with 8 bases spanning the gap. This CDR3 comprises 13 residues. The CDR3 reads CASSPSLNYGYTF. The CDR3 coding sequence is TGTGCCAGCAGTCCCTCCCTTAACTATGGCTACACCTTC.

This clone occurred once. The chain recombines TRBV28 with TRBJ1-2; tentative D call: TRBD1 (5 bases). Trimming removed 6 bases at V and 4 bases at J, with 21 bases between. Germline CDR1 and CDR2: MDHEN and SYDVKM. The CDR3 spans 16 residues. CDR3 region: CASSSPWARVFYGYTF. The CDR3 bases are TGTGCCAGCAGCTCCCCCTGGGCCAGGGTCTTCTATGGCTACACCTTC.

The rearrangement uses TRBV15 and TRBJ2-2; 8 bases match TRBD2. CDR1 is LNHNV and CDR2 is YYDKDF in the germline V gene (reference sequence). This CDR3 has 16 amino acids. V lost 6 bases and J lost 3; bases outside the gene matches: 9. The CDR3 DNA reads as TGTGCCACCAGTACAAAAGGACTAGCCTACACCGGGGAGCTGTTTTTT. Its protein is CATSTKGLAYTGELFF.

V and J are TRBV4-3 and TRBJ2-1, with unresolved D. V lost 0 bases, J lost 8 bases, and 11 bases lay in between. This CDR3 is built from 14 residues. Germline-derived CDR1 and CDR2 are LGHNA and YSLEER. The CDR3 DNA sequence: TGCGCCAGCAGCCAAGAGGGTAGTCGGGATGAGCAGTTCTTC. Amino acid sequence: CASSQEGSRDEQFF.

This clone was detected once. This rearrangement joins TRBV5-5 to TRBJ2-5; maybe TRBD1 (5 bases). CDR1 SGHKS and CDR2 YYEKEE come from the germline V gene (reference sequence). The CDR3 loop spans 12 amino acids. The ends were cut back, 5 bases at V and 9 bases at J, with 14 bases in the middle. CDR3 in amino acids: CASSSPLGPQYF. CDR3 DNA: TGTGCCAGCAGTTCCCCCCTGGGGCCCCAGTACTTC.

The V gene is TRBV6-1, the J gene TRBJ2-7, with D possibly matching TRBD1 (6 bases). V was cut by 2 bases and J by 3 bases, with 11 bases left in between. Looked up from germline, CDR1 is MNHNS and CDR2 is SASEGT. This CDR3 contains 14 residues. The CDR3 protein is CASSESHRVYEQYF. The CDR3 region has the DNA TGTGCCAGCAGTGAAAGTCACAGGGTCTACGAGCAGTACTTC.